The 17 T cell receptor beta chains given below trace back to one sample, sequenced in a study of neoadjuvant anti-PD-1 for oral cavity cancer. Generated by immunoSEQ multiplex PCR, the TCRdb table keeps only in-frame clones and is missing some. The data contain approximately 13,000 clones, around three fifths of them singletons. The source was PBMCs, collected before nivolumab (anti-PD-1) treatment. Source of these receptors: a person aged 40 to 85 with oral cavity squamous cell carcinoma.

V and J are TRBV7-9 and TRBJ1-1; D remains unclear. The V end was cut by 4 bases, the J end by 1 base, with 7 bases between. The CDR3 has 13 amino acids. Germline V gene sequence: CDR1 SEHNR, CDR2 FQNEAQ (reference sequence). CDR3 nucleotides: TGTGCCAGCAGCTATGGGCAGAACACTGAAGCTTTCTTT. As protein: CASSYGQNTEAFF.

CDR3 in DNA: TGCGCCAGCACCCCGGACAGCACTAATGAAAAACTGTTTTTT. This translates into CASTPDSTNEKLFF. This chain uses TRBV5-1 with TRBJ1-4, with D tentatively TRBD1 (6 bases). Germline CDR1 and CDR2: SGHRS and YFSETQ. The germline V and J ends were trimmed by 6 bases and 2 bases, with 11 bases remaining between them. The CDR3 runs 14 residues.

The chain carries TRBV6-1 and TRBJ2-2; D gene uncertain. V was trimmed by 6 bases and J by 1 base, leaving 9 bases between them. Germline V gene sequence: CDR1 MNHNS, CDR2 SASEGT. This CDR3 has 14 residues. The CDR3 is CASSRQLNTGELFF. CDR3 in DNA: TGTGCCAGCAGCAGACAACTGAACACCGGGGAGCTGTTTTTT.

The chain employs TRBV19 and TRBJ1-1, with 7 nucleotides matching TRBD1. This CDR3 spans 16 amino acids. Trimming removed 7 bases from V and 0 bases from J; junction bases left unmatched: 11. The germline CDR1 and CDR2 sequences are LNHDA and SQIVND (reference sequence). Here the CDR3 reads CASMGETGVLNTEAFF. The CDR3 coding sequence is TGTGCCAGTATGGGGGAAACAGGGGTCCTGAACACTGAAGCTTTCTTT. The whole variable domain, filled in from reference TRBV19 and TRBJ1-1, reads DGGITQSPKYLFRKEGQNVTLSCEQNLNHDAMYWYRQDPGQGLRLIYYSQIVNDFQKGDIAEGYSVSREKKESFPLTVTSAQKNPTAFYLCASMGETGVLNTEAFFGQGTRLTVV.

This clone has more than one count but fewer than ten. The CDR3 sequence: CASSLLGSNQPQHF. In nucleotides, the CDR3 is TGTGCCAGCAGTTTATTAGGGAGCAATCAGCCCCAGCATTTT. The J gene is TRBJ1-5, the V gene TRBV27; D is ambiguous. V shed 1 base and J shed 1 base, with 5 bases lying between them. Germline values: CDR1 MNHEY, CDR2 SMNVEV (reference sequence). This CDR3 is built from 14 residues.

This chain uses TRBV7-8 with TRBJ1-1; D is perhaps TRBD1 (5 bases). V gave up 11 bases and J gave up 5 bases, with 18 bases separating them. CDR1 SGHVS and CDR2 FQNEAQ come from the germline V gene. The CDR3 runs 13 residues. The DNA for the CDR3 is TGTGCCGTAAAACTCGGGACTTCGACTGAAGCTTTCTTT. It yields the protein CAVKLGTSTEAFF.

This clone was counted a few times. The DNA of the CDR3 is TGTGCCAGCAGCGTAGCTAGGGGGAGACCCTACAATGAGCAGTTCTTC. Amino acids: CASSVARGRPYNEQFF. This rearrangement joins TRBV9 to TRBJ2-1, with a possible D match to TRBD1 (6 bases). Trimming cost V 0 bases and J 2 bases, with 12 bases left between them. CDR1 and CDR2 from the germline V gene are SGDLS and YYNGEE. The CDR3 length is 16 residues.

This rearrangement joins TRBV6-1 to TRBJ2-1; 7 nucleotides line up with TRBD1. V shed 5 bases, J shed 5 bases, and the junction held 9 bases outside the gene matches. This CDR3 contains 15 residues. Per germline, CDR1 MNHNS and CDR2 SASEGT. CDR3 region: CASSLGQLMNNEQFF. In DNA form, the CDR3 reads TGTGCCAGCAGTTTGGGACAGCTAATGAACAATGAGCAGTTCTTC.

The rearrangement links TRBV7-2 to TRBJ2-3; D ambiguous. Germline CDR1 is SGHTA and CDR2 is FQGNSA. V lost 5 bases and J 4 bases, leaving 10 bases between the germline ends. The CDR3 totals 13 residues. The CDR3 DNA reads as TGTGCCAGCAGCAAGCCTCCGGCAGATACGCAGTATTTT. This sequence encodes CASSKPPADTQYF.

This clone was recorded a few times. This chain's CDR3 is CASSLGTGEVYEQYF. The CDR3 bases are TGTGCCAGCAGCTTAGGGACAGGGGAGGTCTACGAGCAGTACTTC. The chain combines TRBV7-7 with TRBJ2-7; 9 bases match TRBD1. Germline V gene sequence: CDR1 SSHAT, CDR2 FNYEAQ (reference sequence). Germline trimming cut 1 base from V and 3 bases from J; bases unmatched to any gene: 4. The CDR3 extends over 15 amino acids.

This chain joins TRBV28 and TRBJ2-1; 9 bases fit TRBD2. The V segment lost 3 bases and the J segment 7 bases; nucleotides outside the gene matches: 4. CDR3 length: 14 residues. The V gene's germline CDR1 is MDHEN and CDR2 SYDVKM. CDR3 sequence: CASSLSGRRNEQFF. CDR3 DNA sequence: TGTGCCAGCAGTTTGAGCGGGAGGAGGAATGAGCAGTTCTTC.

This clone has only a few counts. The chain uses TRBV7-2 and TRBJ1-5, with D tentatively TRBD1 (6 bases). CDR1 SGHTA and CDR2 FQGNSA come from the germline V gene. Trimming shortened V by 0 bases and J by 9 bases, and 6 bases separated the two germline ends. The CDR3 has 12 residues. The CDR3 region is CASSLAGGPQHF. CDR3 bases: TGTGCCAGCAGCTTAGCAGGGGGGCCCCAGCATTTT.

The chain couples TRBV7-8 to TRBJ1-5; D unclear. Per germline, CDR1 SGHVS and CDR2 FQNEAQ. The CDR3 length is 18 residues. The V end lost 4 bases, the J end lost 0 bases, and 19 bases lay between the germline ends. CDR3 amino acids: CASSSLTRGLTSNQPQHF. The CDR3 nucleotides are TGTGCCAGCAGCTCACTGACCCGAGGGTTGACTAGCAATCAGCCCCAGCATTTT.

This chain links TRBV27 with TRBJ2-3; D remains unclear. The CDR3 is 14 residues long. CDR1 is MNHEY and CDR2 is SMNVEV in the germline V gene (reference sequence). Between the trimmed V and J ends, which lost 2 bases and 6 bases, there was a span of 12 bases. The CDR3 nucleotides are TGTGCCAGCAGTTTAGGGCCGCAGACGGATACGCAGTATTTT. Translating gives CASSLGPQTDTQYF.

This clone was found once. The gene calls are TRBV4-1 and TRBJ2-1; 12 bases agree with TRBD2. Germline assignment: CDR1 MGHRA and CDR2 YSYEKL. V dropped 0 bases and J dropped 3; count of bases not matched to a gene: 3. CDR3 length equals 17 residues. The CDR3 loop is CASSQELAGGFYNEQFF. The CDR3 DNA is TGCGCCAGCAGCCAAGAACTAGCGGGGGGATTCTACAATGAGCAGTTCTTC.

This rearrangement joins TRBV5-4 to TRBJ2-5; TRBD2 might be the D (6 bases). The germline V gene encodes CDR1 SGHNT and CDR2 YYREEE (reference sequence). The CDR3 covers 14 residues. Trimming cost V 4 bases and J 5 bases, with 15 bases left between them. The CDR3 region is CASSPQTGVETQYF. The DNA of the CDR3 is TGTGCCAGCAGCCCCCAAACGGGAGTGGAGACCCAGTACTTC.

This chain links TRBV6-5 with TRBJ2-1; 7 nucleotides agree with TRBD2. The CDR3 is made up of 13 amino acids. Germline loops: CDR1 MNHEY, CDR2 SVGAGI. The V and J ends lost 6 bases and 4 bases, in that order; junction bases with no gene match: 3. CDR3 region: CASRPAGYNEQFF. Here the CDR3 DNA reads TGTGCCAGCAGGCCAGCGGGATACAATGAGCAGTTCTTC.